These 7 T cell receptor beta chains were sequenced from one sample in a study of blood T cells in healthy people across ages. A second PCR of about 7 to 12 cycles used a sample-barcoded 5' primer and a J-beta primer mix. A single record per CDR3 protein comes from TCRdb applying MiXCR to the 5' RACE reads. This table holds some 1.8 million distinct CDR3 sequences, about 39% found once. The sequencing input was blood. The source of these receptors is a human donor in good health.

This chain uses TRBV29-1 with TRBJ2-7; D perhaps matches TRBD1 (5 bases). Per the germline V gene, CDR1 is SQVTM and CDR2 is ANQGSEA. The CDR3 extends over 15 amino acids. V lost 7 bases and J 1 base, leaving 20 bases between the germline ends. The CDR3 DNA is TGCAGCGCGATGGTTTGGGCCAGGGCTTCCTACGAGCAGTACTTC. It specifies CSAMVWARASYEQYF.

Written as DNA, the CDR3 is TGTGCCAGCAGTTTATCGGGGGCTCATTGGGATACGCAGTATTTT. It codes for CASSLSGAHWDTQYF. The chain carries TRBV12-3 or TRBV12-4 and TRBJ2-3, with D perhaps matching TRBD1 or TRBD2 (6 bases each). The CDR3 totals 15 residues. V shed 2 bases and J shed 6 bases, with 15 bases lying between them.

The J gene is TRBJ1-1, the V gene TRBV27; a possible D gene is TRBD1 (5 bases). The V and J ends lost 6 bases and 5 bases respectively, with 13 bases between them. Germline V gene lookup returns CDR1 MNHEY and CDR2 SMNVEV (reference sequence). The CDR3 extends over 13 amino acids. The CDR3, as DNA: TGTGCCAGCAGACAGGCCCAGGGTACTGAAGCTTTCTTT. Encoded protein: CASRQAQGTEAFF.

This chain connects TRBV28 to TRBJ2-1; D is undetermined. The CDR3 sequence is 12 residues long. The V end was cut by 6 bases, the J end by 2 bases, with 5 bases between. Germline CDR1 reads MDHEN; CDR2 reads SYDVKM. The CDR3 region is CASRPTYNEQFF. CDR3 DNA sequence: TGTGCCAGCAGGCCTACCTACAATGAGCAGTTCTTC.

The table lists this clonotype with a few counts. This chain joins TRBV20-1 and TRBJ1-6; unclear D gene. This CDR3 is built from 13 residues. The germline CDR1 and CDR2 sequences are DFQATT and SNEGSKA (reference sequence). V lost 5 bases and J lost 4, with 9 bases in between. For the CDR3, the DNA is TGCAGTGCTCTGACCGGATATAATTCACCCCTCCACTTT. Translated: CSALTGYNSPLHF.

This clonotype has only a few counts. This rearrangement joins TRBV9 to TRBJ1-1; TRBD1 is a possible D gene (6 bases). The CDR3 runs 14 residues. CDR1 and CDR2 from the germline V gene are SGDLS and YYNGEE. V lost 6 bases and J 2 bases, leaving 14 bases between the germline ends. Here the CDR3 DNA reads TGTGCCAGCAACCCAGGGGTTCTAAACACTGAAGCTTTCTTT. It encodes CASNPGVLNTEAFF.

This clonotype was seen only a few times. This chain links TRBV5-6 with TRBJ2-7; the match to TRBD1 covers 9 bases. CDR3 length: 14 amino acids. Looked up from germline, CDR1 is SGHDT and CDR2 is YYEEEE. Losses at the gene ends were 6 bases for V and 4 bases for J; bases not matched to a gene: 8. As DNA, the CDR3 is TGTGCCAGCACTTTCGGACAGGGGTCTTACGAGCAGTACTTC. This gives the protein CASTFGQGSYEQYF.